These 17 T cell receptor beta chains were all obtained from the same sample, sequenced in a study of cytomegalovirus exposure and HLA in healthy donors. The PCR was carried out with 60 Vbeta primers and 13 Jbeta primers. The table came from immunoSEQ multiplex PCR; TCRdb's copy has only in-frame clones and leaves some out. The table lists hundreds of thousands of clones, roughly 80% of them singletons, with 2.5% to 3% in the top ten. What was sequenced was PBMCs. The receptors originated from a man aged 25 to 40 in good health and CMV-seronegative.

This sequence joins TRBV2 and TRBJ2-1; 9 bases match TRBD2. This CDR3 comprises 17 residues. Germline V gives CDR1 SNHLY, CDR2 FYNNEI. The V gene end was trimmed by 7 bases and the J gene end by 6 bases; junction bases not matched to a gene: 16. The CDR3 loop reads CASTFLRGRGGPNEQFF. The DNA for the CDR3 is TGTGCCAGCACCTTCCTGCGAGGGCGGGGGGGCCCCAATGAGCAGTTCTTC.

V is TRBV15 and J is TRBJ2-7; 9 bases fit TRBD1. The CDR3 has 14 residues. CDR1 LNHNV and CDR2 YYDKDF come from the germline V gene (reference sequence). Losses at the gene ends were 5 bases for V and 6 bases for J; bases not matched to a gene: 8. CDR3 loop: CATSDRDRVSEQYF. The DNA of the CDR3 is TGTGCCACCAGCGACCGGGACAGGGTGTCCGAGCAGTACTTC.

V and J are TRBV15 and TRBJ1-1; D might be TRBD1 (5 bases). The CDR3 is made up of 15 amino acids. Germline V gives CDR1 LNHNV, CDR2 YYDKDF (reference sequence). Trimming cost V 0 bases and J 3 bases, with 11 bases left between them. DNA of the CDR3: TGTGCCACCAGCAGAGATCAGCGCAGGGACACTGAAGCTTTCTTT. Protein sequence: CATSRDQRRDTEAFF.

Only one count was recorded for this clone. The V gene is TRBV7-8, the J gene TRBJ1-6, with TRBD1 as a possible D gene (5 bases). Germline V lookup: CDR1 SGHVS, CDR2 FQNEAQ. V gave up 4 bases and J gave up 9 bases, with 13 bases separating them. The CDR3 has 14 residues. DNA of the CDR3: TGTGCCAGCAGCTATGCGGACACAAGTTCACCCCTCCACTTT. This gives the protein CASSYADTSSPLHF.

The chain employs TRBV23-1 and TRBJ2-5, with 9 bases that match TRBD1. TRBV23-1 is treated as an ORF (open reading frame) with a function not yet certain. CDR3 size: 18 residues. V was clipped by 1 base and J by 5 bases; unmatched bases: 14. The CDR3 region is CASSQFRDRGFRWETQYF. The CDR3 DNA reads TGCGCCAGCAGTCAATTTCGTGACAGGGGGTTCAGGTGGGAGACCCAGTACTTC.

The CDR3 coding sequence is TGCGCCAGCAGCCTGCTATCCAGGGCCTCCTACGAGCAGTACTTC. It translates to CASSLLSRASYEQYF. The V call is TRBV4-1, the J call TRBJ2-7, with a tentative D call TRBD1 (5 bases). CDR3 length: 15 amino acids. With 4 bases removed from V and 0 bases from J, the gap between germline ends came to 13 bases. The germline V gene encodes CDR1 MGHRA and CDR2 YSYEKL.

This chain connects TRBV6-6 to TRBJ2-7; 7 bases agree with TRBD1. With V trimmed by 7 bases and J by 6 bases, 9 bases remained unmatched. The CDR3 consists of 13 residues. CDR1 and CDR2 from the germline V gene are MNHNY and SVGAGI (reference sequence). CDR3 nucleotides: TGTGCCAGCACTCAACAGGGGCCGGGCGAGCAGTACTTC. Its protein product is CASTQQGPGEQYF.

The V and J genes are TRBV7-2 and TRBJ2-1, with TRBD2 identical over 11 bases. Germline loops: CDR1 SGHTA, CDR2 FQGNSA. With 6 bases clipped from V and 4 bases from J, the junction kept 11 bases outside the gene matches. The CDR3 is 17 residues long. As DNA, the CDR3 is TGTGCCAGCAGGCCTGGGCCTAGCGGGGGGTCTTACAATGAGCAGTTCTTC. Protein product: CASRPGPSGGSYNEQFF.

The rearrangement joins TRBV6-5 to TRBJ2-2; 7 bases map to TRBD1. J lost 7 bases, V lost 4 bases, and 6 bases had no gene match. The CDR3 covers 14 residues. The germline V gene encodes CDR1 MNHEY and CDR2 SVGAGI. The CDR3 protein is CASSSQGDGGELFF. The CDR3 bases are TGTGCCAGCAGTTCTCAGGGGGACGGCGGGGAGCTGTTTTTT.

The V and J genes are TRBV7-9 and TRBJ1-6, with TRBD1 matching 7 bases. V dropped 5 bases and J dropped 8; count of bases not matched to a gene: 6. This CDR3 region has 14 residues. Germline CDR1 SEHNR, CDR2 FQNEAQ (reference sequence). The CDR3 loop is CASSGDSDYSPLHF. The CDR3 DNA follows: TGTGCCAGCAGCGGGGACAGTGACTATTCACCCCTCCACTTT.

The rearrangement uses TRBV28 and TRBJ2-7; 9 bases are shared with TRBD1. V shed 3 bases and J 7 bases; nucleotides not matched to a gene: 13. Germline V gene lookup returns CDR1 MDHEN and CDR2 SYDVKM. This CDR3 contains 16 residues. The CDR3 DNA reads TGTGCCAGCAGTTTTGCCCTGGGACAGGGTTTGAGGGAGCAGTACTTC. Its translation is CASSFALGQGLREQYF.

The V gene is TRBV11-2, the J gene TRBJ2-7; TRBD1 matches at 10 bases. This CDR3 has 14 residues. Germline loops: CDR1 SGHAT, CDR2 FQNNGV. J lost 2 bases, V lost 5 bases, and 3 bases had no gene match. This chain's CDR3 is CASSPGTGAYEQYF. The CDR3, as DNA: TGTGCCAGCAGCCCTGGGACAGGGGCCTACGAGCAGTACTTC.

The CDR3 coding sequence is TGTGCCAGAACCTTCGGTCCCAGGTACAATGAGCAGTTCTTC. This translates into CARTFGPRYNEQFF. This chain links TRBV7-3 with TRBJ2-1; D unclear. Germline V gene data show CDR1 as SGHTA and CDR2 as FQGTGA. This CDR3 contains 14 residues. The ends were cut back, 9 bases at V and 4 bases at J, with 16 bases in the middle.

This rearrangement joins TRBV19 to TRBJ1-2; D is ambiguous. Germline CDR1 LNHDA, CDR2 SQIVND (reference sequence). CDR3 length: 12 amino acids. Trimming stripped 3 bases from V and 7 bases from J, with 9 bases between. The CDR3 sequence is CASSISQAGYTF. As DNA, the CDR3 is TGTGCCAGTAGTATCTCTCAAGCTGGCTACACCTTC.

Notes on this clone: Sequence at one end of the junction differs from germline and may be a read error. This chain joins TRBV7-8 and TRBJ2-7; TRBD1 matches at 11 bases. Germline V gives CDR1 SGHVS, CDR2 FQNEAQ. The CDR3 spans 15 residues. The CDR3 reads CASSSRTGGSHEQYF. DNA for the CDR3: TGTGCCAGCAGCTCCCGGACAGGGGGCTCCCACGAGCAGTACTTC.

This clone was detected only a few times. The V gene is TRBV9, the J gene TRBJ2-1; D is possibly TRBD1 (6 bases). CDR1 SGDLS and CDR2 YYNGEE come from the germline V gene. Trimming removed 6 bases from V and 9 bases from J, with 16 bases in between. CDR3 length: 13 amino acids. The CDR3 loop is CASMRAQGGEQFF. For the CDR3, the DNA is TGTGCCAGCATGCGGGCCCAAGGGGGTGAGCAGTTCTTC.

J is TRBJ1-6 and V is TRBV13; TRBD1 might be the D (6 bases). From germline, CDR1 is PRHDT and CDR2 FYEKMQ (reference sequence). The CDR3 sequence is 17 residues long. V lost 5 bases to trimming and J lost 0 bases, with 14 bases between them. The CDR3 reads CASSRGGPSSYNSPLHF. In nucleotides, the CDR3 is TGTGCCAGCAGCCGCGGGGGCCCCAGCTCCTATAATTCACCCCTCCACTTT.